This T cell receptor (beta chain) was recorded in a study of regulatory T cells in long-lasting Graves disease. Arm-PCR of CDR3 regions and iRepertoire HTBI primers were used to build TCR beta libraries. TCRdb analysed the multiplex PCR reads with MiXCR anew, one entry per CDR3 protein. The table has 550,000 to 650,000 distinct CDR3 sequences, 16% seen once. This CDR3 is built from 13 residues. The junction had 6 bases not matched to a gene; V was cut back by 3 bases and J by 12 bases. CDR1 is LNHDA, CDR2 SQIVND, per germline (reference sequence). Time point given: newly diagnosed GD, antithyroid drugs for less than 3 months. Preparation of the TCR library used RNA extracted from PBMCs. In addition, the sample was reused for a study of T cells in Graves' hyperthyroidism and ophthalmopathy. As that report states: Participants, patients aged 18 to 65, had newly diagnosed hyperthyroidism with a duration under 2 months.

This sequence was found in a man aged 18 to 35 with Graves disease. The sequencing used peripheral blood mononuclear cells (PBMCs), collected at new diagnosis, from a patient treated with antithyroid drugs. The V gene is TRBV19, the J gene TRBJ1-4, with TRBD1 matching 8 bases. CDR3 in DNA: TGTGCCAGTAGTATCACAGGACAGGGAGAACTGTTTTTT. As protein: CASSITGQGELFF.